This TCR beta chain appears in the sequencing data of a study of Ad26.COV2.S vaccination and SARS-CoV-2 variants. Study-wide context: Sample donor was a member of the COV1001 Ad26.COV2.S trial arm.

This CDR3 comprises 13 residues. CDR1 is SGHRS and CDR2 is YFSETQ in the germline V gene. Trimming stripped 5 bases from V and 2 bases from J, with 10 bases between. Treatment in this sample: 19 received Ad26.COV2.S at low or high dose, single or two shots; about five received placebo; per-sample allocation not given. Day 63 after the first vaccine or placebo injection was the time point for sampling. The table came from immunoSEQ multiplex PCR; TCRdb's copy has only in-frame clones and leaves some out. The sample records a few hundred thousand clones, roughly 90% being singletons. The clonotype was recovered from a person aged 18-65 years who received the Ad26.COV2.S COVID-19 vaccine or a placebo. The material was peripheral blood, obtained in a trial of Ad26.COV2.S vaccine versus placebo. This chain links TRBV5-1 with TRBJ1-1; D remains ambiguous. In DNA, the CDR3 is TGCGCCAGCAGAGCCACGGACAACACTGAAGCTTTCTTT. Protein sequence: CASRATDNTEAFF.